Presented here are 16 T cell receptor beta chains from one specimen sequenced in a study of blood T cell repertoires in COVID-19. TCRdb keeps only in-frame clones here, not all; method: immunoSEQ multiplex PCR. The profile covers 200,000 to 250,000 clones, with 86% appearing a single time and 3% to 4.5% taken by the ten largest. Source material: PBMCs or T cells enriched from blood (not recorded which). Receptor source: a woman aged 40 to 49 with acute COVID-19.

V usage is TRBV27 and J usage is TRBJ1-6, with D perhaps TRBD1 (6 bases). CDR3 length: 14 amino acids. Germline V gene lookup returns CDR1 MNHEY and CDR2 SMNVEV (reference sequence). The V gene lost 5 bases and the J gene lost 6 bases, with 11 bases spanning the gap. The CDR3 nucleotides read TGTGCCAGCAGTCCCAGGGGTCTTAATTCACCCCTCCACTTT. This codes for CASSPRGLNSPLHF.

The chain has TRBV2 and TRBJ2-1; D call uncertain. The germline V gene encodes CDR1 SNHLY and CDR2 FYNNEI. V was cut by 7 bases and J by 6 bases, with 16 bases left in between. CDR3 length: 14 residues. CDR3 protein: CASKMVPAVNEQFF. In DNA, the CDR3 is TGTGCCAGCAAGATGGTCCCCGCGGTCAATGAGCAGTTCTTC. Looking up the rest from reference TRBV2 and TRBJ2-1 gives the full variable domain: EPEVTQTPSHQVTQMGQEVILRCVPISNHLYFYWYRQILGQKVEFLVSFYNNEISEKSEIFDDQFSVERPDGSNFTLKIRSTKLEDSAMYFCASKMVPAVNEQFFGPGTRLTVL.

The genes are TRBV4-2 and TRBJ1-5; D unclear. CDR3 length equals 13 residues. Per germline, CDR1 LGHNA and CDR2 YNFKEQ. Trimming pared 0 bases from V and 6 bases from J, leaving 6 bases between. The CDR3 region has the DNA TGTGCCAGCAGCCAAGAGACGGGTCAGCCCCAGCATTTT. It codes for CASSQETGQPQHF.

V gene TRBV11-3 combines with J gene TRBJ2-5; 7 bases agree with TRBD1. CDR3 length: 14 residues. Germline V lookup: CDR1 SGHNT, CDR2 YENEEA. J was trimmed by 4 bases and V by 8 bases; bases with no gene match: 10. The CDR3 region is CASRHQGEGETQYF. CDR3 nucleotides: TGTGCCAGCCGCCATCAGGGGGAAGGAGAGACCCAGTACTTC.

The V gene is TRBV24-1, the J gene TRBJ2-1, with 9 bases matching TRBD2. Losses at the gene ends were 0 bases for V and 8 bases for J; bases not matched to a gene: 7. Per the germline V gene, CDR1 is KGHDR and CDR2 is SFDVKD. The CDR3 is made up of 16 amino acids. The CDR3 region is CATSDLHSGSRYEQFF. CDR3 sequence (DNA): TGTGCCACCAGTGATTTGCATAGCGGGAGTAGGTATGAGCAGTTCTTC.

The V call is TRBV24-1, the J call TRBJ1-1; 8 nucleotides align to TRBD1. There are 18 residues in the CDR3. The germline gives CDR1 KGHDR, CDR2 SFDVKD. J gave up 0 bases and V 1 base, and 9 bases lay outside the gene matches. CDR3 residues: CATSDFPGTGSMNTEAFF. The CDR3 DNA reads as TGTGCCACCAGTGATTTCCCCGGGACAGGAAGCATGAACACTGAAGCTTTCTTT.

The gene calls are TRBV5-1 and TRBJ2-1; 14 bases agree with TRBD2. Germline CDR1 SGHRS, CDR2 YFSETQ. J lost 8 bases, V lost 8 bases, and 9 bases had no gene match. This CDR3 contains 15 residues. Here the CDR3 reads CASVKGLAGAYEQFF. Here the CDR3 DNA reads TGCGCCAGTGTAAAGGGACTAGCGGGAGCCTATGAGCAGTTCTTC.

The V and J genes are TRBV19 and TRBJ2-2; the D is unclear. The CDR3 loop spans 13 amino acids. Trimming pared 7 bases from V and 4 bases from J, leaving 10 bases between. CDR1 is LNHDA, CDR2 SQIVND, per germline (reference sequence). The CDR3 nucleotides are TGTGCCAGTACCCCCTCGCGCACCGGGGAGCTGTTTTTT. Its protein product is CASTPSRTGELFF. The complete variable domain, with remaining parts taken from reference TRBV19 and TRBJ2-2, reads DGGITQSPKYLFRKEGQNVTLSCEQNLNHDAMYWYRQDPGQGLRLIYYSQIVNDFQKGDIAEGYSVSREKKESFPLTVTSAQKNPTAFYLCASTPSRTGELFFGEGSRLTVL.

This clone has only one observation. The chain combines TRBV10-3 with TRBJ2-1; D ambiguous. Trimming shortened V by 10 bases and J by 6 bases, and 10 bases separated the two germline ends. Germline CDR1 ENHRY, CDR2 SYGVKD. The CDR3 has 11 amino acids. The CDR3 bases are TGTGCCAGCGGCCCACCCAATGAGCAGTTCTTC. Translated, it gives CASGPPNEQFF.

The V gene is TRBV12-3 or TRBV12-4, the J gene TRBJ1-2; D is unclear. V shed 3 bases and J shed 2 bases, with 7 bases lying between them. The CDR3 totals 13 residues. CDR3 nucleotides: TGTGCCAGCAGTTTTGACGGGAACTATGGCTACACCTTC. Its translation: CASSFDGNYGYTF.

Written as DNA, the CDR3 is TGTGCCAGCAGTCAGACAGGGGGCGCGGATGGCTACACCTTC. Translated: CASSQTGGADGYTF. The gene calls are TRBV28 and TRBJ1-2; 10 nucleotides match TRBD1. There are 14 residues in the CDR3. V shed 5 bases, J shed 6 bases, and the junction held 6 bases outside the gene matches. CDR1 is MDHEN, CDR2 SYDVKM, per germline.

The rearrangement links TRBV11-2 to TRBJ2-1, with 9 bases aligning to TRBD1. The CDR3 loop spans 14 amino acids. CDR1 and CDR2 from the germline V gene are SGHAT and FQNNGV. The ends lost 3 bases at V and 8 bases at J; junction bases unmatched: 5. The DNA of the CDR3 is TGTGCCAGCAGCTTTGGGACAGGGTGGTATGAGCAGTTCTTC. Its protein product is CASSFGTGWYEQFF.

The chain has TRBV5-1 and TRBJ2-2; 12 bases map to TRBD2. Germline CDR1 and CDR2: SGHRS and YFSETQ. The V segment lost 4 bases and the J segment 7 bases; nucleotides outside the gene matches: 14. The CDR3 has 18 amino acids. The CDR3 sequence is CASSQSLAGGPKGGELFF. Written as DNA, the CDR3 is TGCGCCAGCAGCCAATCACTAGCGGGAGGACCCAAAGGCGGGGAGCTGTTTTTT.

The chain is built from TRBV28 and TRBJ2-3; D might be TRBD2 (6 bases). The CDR3 contains 12 residues. Germline V gives CDR1 MDHEN, CDR2 SYDVKM. V lost 6 bases to trimming and J lost 8 bases, with 12 bases between them. CDR3 sequence reads: CASSREAGTQYF. CDR3 coding DNA: TGTGCCAGCAGCCGCGAAGCGGGTACGCAGTATTTT.

V gene TRBV28 combines with J gene TRBJ2-7, with D possibly being TRBD2 (5 bases). The V gene's germline CDR1 is MDHEN and CDR2 SYDVKM. V dropped 6 bases and J dropped 0 bases, with 12 bases sitting between them. This CDR3 has 14 amino acids. CDR3 region: CASRASRGSYEQYF. The CDR3 nucleotides are TGTGCCAGCAGGGCCAGTCGGGGCTCCTACGAGCAGTACTTC.

The chain uses TRBV7-9 and TRBJ2-3; D gene unclear. The CDR3 spans 14 residues. V lost 2 bases and J lost 2, with 8 bases in between. CDR1 and CDR2 (germline): SEHNR, FQNEAQ (reference sequence). CDR3 nucleotides: TGTGCCAGCAGCTTACGAGGAGTCACAGATACGCAGTATTTT. This translates into CASSLRGVTDTQYF.